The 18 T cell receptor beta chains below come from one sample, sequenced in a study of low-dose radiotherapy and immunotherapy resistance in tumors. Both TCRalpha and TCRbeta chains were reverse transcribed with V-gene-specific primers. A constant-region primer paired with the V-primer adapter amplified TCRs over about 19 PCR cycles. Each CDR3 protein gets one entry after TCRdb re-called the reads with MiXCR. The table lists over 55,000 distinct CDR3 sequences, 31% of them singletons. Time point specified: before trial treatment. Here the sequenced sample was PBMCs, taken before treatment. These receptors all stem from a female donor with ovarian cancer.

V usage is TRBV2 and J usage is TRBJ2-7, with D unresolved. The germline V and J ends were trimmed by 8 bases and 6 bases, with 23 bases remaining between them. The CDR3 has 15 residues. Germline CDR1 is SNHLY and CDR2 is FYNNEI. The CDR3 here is CASLPLDVGLLEQYF. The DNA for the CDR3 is TGTGCCAGCCTACCTCTTGACGTTGGTCTTCTCGAGCAGTACTTC. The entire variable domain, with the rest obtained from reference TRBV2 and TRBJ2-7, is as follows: EPEVTQTPSHQVTQMGQEVILRCVPISNHLYFYWYRQILGQKVEFLVSFYNNEISEKSEIFDDQFSVERPDGSNFTLKIRSTKLEDSAMYFCASLPLDVGLLEQYFGPGTRLTVT.

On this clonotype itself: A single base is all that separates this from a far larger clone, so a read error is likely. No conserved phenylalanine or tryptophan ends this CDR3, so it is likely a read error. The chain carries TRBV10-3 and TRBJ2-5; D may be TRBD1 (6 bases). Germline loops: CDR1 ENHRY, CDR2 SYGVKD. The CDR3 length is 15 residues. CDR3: CASSPGHQGLETQYL. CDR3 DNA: TGTGCCAGCAGTCCGGGACACCAAGGGCTGGAGACCCAGTACCTC.

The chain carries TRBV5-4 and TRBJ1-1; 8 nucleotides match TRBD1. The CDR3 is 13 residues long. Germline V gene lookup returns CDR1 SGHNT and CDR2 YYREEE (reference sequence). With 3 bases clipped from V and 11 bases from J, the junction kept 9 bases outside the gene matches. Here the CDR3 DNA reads TGTGCCAGCAGCTCTGGACAGGGCGTGTCGGCTTTCTTT. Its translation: CASSSGQGVSAFF.

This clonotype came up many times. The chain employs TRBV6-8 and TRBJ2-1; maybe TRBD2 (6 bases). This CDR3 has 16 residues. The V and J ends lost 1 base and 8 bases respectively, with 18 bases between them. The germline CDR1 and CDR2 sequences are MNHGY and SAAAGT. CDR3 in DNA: TGTGCCAGCAGTTACTACGCCGCAGGGAGGAGAGATGAGCAGTTCTTC. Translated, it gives CASSYYAAGRRDEQFF.

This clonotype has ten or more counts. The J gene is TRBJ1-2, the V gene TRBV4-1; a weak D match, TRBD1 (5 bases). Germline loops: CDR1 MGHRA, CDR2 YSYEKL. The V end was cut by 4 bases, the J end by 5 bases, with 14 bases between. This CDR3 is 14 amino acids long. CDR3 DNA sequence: TGCGCCAGCAGCCTCCTGGGGGGGGAATATGGCTACACCTTC. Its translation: CASSLLGGEYGYTF.

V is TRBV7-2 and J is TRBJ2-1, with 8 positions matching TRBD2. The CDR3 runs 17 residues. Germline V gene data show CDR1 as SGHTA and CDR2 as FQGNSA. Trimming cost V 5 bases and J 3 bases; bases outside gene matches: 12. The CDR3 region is CASSHYAGTRNYNEQFF. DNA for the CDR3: TGTGCCAGCAGCCACTACGCTGGGACTAGGAACTACAATGAGCAGTTCTTC.

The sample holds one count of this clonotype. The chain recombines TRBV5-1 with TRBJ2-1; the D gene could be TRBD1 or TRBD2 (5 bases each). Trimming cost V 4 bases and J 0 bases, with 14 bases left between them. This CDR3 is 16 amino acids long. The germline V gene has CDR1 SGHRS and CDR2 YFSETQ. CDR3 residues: CASSPRGSGSYNEQFF. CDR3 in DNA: TGCGCCAGCAGCCCCCGGGGCTCGGGCTCCTACAATGAGCAGTTCTTC.

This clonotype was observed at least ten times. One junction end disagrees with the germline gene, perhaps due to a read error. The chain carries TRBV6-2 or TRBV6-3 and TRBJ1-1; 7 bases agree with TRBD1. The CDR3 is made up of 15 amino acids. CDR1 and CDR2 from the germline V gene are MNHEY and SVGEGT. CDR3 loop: CASTLLQGGNSEAFF. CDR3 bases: TGTGCCAGCACCCTACTCCAGGGGGGGAACTCTGAAGCTTTCTTT.

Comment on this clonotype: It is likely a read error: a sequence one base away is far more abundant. CDR3 residues: CASSPWTSGGPYYQETQFF. Here the CDR3 DNA reads TGTGCCAGCAGTCCCTGGACTAGCGGGGGTCCCTATTATCAAGAGACCCAGTTCTTC. This chain links TRBV6-2 or TRBV6-3 with TRBJ2-1; 13 bases agree with TRBD2. J gave up 13 bases and V 5 bases, and 23 bases lay outside the gene matches. The germline CDR1 and CDR2 sequences are MNHEY and SVGEGT. This CDR3 has 19 amino acids.

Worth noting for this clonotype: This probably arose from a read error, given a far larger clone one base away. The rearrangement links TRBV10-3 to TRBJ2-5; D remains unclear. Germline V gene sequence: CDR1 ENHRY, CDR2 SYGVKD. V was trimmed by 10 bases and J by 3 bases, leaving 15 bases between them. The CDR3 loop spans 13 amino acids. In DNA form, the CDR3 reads TGTGCCAACAGCCCGGCTCGTGAAGAGACCCAGTACTTC. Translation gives CANSPAREETQYF.

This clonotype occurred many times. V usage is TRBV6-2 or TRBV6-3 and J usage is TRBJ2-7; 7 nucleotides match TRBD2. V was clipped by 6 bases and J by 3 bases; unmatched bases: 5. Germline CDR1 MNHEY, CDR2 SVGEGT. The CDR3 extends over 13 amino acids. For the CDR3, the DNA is TGTGCCAGCAGCCCCGGGGGGATCTACGAGCAGTACTTC. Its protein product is CASSPGGIYEQYF.

CDR3 in amino acids: CASSPGQGLFSGANVLTF. CDR3 DNA sequence: TGTGCCAGCAGCCCAGGACAGGGTTTATTCTCTGGGGCCAACGTCCTGACTTTC. The J gene is TRBJ2-6, the V gene TRBV11-1; 8 nucleotides align to TRBD1. V dropped 5 bases and J dropped 0; count of bases not matched to a gene: 9. This CDR3 region has 18 residues. Germline CDR1 and CDR2: SGHAT and FQDESV (reference sequence).

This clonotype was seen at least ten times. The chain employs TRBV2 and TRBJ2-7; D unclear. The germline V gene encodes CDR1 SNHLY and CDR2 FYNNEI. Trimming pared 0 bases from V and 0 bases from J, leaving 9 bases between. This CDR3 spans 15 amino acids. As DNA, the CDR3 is TGTGCCAGCAGTGAAGCTGCTGGGTCCTCCTACGAGCAGTACTTC. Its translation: CASSEAAGSSYEQYF.

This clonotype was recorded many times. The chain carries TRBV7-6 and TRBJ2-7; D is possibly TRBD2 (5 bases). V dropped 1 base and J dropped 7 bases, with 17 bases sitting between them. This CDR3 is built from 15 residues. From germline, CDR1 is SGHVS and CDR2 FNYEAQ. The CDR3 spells CASSLVRPGVREQYF. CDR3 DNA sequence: TGTGCCAGCAGCTTAGTTCGCCCCGGGGTTCGAGAGCAGTACTTC.

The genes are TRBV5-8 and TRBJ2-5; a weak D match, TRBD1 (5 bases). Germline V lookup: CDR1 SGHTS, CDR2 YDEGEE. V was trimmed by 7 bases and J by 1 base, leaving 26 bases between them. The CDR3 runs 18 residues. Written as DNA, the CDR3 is TGTGCCAGCCCCCATGGGCCCCAAATGACAGCTATCCAAGAGACCCAGTACTTC. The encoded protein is CASPHGPQMTAIQETQYF.

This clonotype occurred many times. CDR3 DNA: TGTGCCAGTAGTGAGGTTTATGGCTACACCTTC. Its translation is CASSEVYGYTF. The chain links TRBV19 to TRBJ1-2; no definite D call. This CDR3 comprises 11 residues. V was pared by 5 bases and J by 5 bases, with 6 bases between. CDR1 is LNHDA, CDR2 SQIVND, per germline (reference sequence).

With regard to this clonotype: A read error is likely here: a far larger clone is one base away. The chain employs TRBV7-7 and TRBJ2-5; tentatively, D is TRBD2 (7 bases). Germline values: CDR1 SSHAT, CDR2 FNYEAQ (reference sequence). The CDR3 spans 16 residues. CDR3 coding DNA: TGTGCCACCAGCCCCACTGGGGGGGGGCGCCAAGAGACCCAGTACTTC. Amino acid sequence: CATSPTGGGRQETQYF.

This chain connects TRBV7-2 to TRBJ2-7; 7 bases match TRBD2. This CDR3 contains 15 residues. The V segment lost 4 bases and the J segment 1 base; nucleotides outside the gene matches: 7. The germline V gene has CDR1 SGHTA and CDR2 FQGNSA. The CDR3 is CASSSIAGGSYEQYF. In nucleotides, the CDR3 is TGTGCCAGCAGCTCAATAGCGGGTGGATCCTACGAGCAGTACTTC.